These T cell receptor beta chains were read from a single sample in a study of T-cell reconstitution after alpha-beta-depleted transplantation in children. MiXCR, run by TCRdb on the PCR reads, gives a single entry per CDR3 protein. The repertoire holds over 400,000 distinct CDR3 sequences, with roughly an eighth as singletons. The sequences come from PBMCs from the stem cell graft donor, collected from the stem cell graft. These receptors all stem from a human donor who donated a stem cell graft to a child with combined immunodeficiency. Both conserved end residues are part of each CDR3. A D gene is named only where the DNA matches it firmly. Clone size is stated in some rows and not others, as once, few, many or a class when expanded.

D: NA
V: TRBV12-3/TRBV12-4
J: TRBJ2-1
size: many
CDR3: CASSLRQAYNEQFF
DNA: TGTGCCAGCAGCTTGAGACAGGCCTACAATGAGCAGTTCTTC

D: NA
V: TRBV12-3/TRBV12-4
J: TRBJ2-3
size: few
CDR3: CASSNGGDTQYF
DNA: TGTGCCAGCAGTAACGGAGGGGATACGCAGTATTTT

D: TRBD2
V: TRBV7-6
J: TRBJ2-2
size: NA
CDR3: CASSLVQAGGTTGELFF
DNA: TGTGCCAGCAGCTTAGTTCAAGCGGGGGGGACCACCGGGGAGCTGTTTTTT

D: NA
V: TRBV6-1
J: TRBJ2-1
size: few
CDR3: CASSPRGRKQFF
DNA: TGTGCCAGCAGTCCCCGGGGTAGGAAGCAGTTCTTC

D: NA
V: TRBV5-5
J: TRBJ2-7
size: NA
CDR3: CASSADFLDEQYF
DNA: TGTGCCAGCAGCGCGGACTTTTTGGACGAGCAGTACTTC

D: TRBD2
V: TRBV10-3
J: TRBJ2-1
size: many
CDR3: CAISESQQRGPYNEQFF
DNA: TGTGCCATCAGTGAGTCGCAACAGCGGGGACCCTACAATGAGCAGTTCTTC

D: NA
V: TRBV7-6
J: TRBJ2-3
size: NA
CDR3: CASSSRGYSTDTQYF
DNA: TGTGCCAGCAGCTCCCGAGGATATAGCACAGATACGCAGTATTTT

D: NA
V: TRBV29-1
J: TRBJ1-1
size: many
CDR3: CSVEEHRNTEAFF
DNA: TGCAGCGTTGAGGAACACAGGAACACTGAAGCTTTCTTT

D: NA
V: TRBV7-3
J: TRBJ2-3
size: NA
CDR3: CASSLYGIGEIDTQYF
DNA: TGTGCCAGCAGCTTATATGGTATCGGAGAAATAGATACGCAGTATTTT

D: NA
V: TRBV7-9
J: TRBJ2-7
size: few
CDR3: CASSLVVDSYLSYEQYF
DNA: TGTGCCAGCAGCTTAGTAGTGGACTCCTACCTCTCCTACGAGCAGTACTTC

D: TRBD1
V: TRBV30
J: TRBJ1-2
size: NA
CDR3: CAWSVQQGSYGYTF
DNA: TGTGCCTGGAGTGTCCAACAGGGGAGCTATGGCTACACCTTC

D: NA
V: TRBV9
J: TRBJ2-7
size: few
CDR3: CASSVEGSPRNEQYF
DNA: TGTGCCAGCAGCGTTGAGGGGTCCCCTCGAAACGAGCAGTACTTC

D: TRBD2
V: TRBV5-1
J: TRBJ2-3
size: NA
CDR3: CASSLGLANTQYF
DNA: TGCGCCAGCAGCCTGGGACTAGCAAATACGCAGTATTTT

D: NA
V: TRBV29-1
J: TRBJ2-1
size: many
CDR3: CSVELSGSYNEQFF
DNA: TGCAGCGTTGAGCTTAGTGGGTCCTACAATGAGCAGTTCTTC

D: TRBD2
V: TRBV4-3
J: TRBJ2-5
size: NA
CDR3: CASSRTLAGGETQYF
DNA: TGCGCCAGCAGCCGGACGTTAGCGGGAGGAGAGACCCAGTACTTC

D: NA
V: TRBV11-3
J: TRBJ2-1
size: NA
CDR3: CASNQYAGDEQFF
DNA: TGTGCCAGCAACCAATACGCAGGGGATGAGCAGTTCTTC

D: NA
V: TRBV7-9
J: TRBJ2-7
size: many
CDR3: CASSLGLSYEQYF
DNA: TGTGCCAGCAGTTTGGGGCTGAGCTACGAGCAGTACTTC

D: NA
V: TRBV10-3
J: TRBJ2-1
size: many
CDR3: CATAPEAASSYNEQFF
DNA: TGTGCCACGGCGCCAGAAGCGGCTAGCTCCTACAATGAGCAGTTCTTC

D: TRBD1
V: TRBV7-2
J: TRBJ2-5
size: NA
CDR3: CASSPRTGGQETQYF
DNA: TGTGCCAGCAGCCCTCGGACAGGGGGGCAAGAGACCCAGTACTTC

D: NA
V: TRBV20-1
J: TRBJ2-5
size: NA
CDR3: CSAAQLARETQYF
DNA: TGCAGTGCCGCCCAACTGGCTCGGGAGACCCAGTACTTC